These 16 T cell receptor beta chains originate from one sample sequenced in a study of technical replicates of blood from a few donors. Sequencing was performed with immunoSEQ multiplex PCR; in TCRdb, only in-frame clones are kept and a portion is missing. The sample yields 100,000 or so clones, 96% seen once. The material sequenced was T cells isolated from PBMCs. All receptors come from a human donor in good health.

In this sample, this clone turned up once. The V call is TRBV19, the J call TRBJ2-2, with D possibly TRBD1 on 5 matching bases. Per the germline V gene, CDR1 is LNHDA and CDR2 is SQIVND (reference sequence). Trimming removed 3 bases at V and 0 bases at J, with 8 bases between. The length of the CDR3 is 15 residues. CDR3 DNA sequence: TGTGCCAGTAGTATCGACAGCGCGAACACCGGGGAGCTGTTTTTT. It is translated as CASSIDSANTGELFF. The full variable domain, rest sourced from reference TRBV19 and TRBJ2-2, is DGGITQSPKYLFRKEGQNVTLSCEQNLNHDAMYWYRQDPGQGLRLIYYSQIVNDFQKGDIAEGYSVSREKKESFPLTVTSAQKNPTAFYLCASSIDSANTGELFFGEGSRLTVL.

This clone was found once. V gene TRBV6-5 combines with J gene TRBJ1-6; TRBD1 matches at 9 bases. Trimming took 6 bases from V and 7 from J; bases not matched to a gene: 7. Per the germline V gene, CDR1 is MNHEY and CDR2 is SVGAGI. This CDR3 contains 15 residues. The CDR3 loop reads CASSYRGPGNSPLHF. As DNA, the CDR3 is TGTGCCAGCAGCTACAGGGGGCCTGGGAATTCACCCCTCCACTTT.

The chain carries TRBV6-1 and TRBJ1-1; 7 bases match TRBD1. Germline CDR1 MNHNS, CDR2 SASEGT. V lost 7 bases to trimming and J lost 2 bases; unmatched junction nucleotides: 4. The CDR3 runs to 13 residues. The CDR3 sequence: CASKWDSNTEAFF. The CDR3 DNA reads TGTGCCAGCAAGTGGGACAGTAACACTGAAGCTTTCTTT.

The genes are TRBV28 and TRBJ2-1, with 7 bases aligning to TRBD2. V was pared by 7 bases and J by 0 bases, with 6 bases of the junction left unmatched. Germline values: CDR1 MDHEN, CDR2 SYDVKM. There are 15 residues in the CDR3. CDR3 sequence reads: CASTWGGSSYNEQFF. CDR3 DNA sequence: TGTGCCAGCACCTGGGGGGGGAGCTCCTACAATGAGCAGTTCTTC.

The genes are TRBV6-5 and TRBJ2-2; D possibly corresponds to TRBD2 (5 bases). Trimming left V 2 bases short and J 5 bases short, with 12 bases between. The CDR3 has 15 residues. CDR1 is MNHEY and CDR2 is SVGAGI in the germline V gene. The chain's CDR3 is CASSYTRPGTGELFF. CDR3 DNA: TGTGCCAGCAGTTACACACGCCCGGGGACCGGGGAGCTGTTTTTT.

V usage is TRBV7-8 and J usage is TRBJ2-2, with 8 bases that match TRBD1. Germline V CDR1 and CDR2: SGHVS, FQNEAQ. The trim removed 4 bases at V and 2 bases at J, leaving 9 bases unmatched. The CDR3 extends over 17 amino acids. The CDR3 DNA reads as TGTGCCAGCAGCTCCCCCTTGACAGGGGTTAACACCGGGGAGCTGTTTTTT. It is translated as CASSSPLTGVNTGELFF.

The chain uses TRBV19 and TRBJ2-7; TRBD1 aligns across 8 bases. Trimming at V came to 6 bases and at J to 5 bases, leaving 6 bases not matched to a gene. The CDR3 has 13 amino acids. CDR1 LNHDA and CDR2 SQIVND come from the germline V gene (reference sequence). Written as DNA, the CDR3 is TGTGCCAGTAGCAGACAGGGGTATAACGAGCAGTACTTC. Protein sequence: CASSRQGYNEQYF.

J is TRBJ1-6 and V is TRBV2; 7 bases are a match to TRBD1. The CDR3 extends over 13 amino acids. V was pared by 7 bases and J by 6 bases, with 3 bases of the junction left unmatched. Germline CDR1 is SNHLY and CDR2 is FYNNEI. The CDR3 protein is CASTGTANSPLHF. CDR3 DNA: TGTGCCAGCACCGGGACAGCTAATTCACCCCTCCACTTT.

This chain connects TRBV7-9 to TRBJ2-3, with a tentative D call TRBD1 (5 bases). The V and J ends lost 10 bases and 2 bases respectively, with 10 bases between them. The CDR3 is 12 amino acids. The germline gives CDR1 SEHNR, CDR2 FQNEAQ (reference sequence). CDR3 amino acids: CAIQTDTDTQYF. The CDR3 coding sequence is TGTGCCATTCAGACAGACACAGATACGCAGTATTTT. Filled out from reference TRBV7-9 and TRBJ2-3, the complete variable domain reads DTGVSQNPRHKITKRGQNVTFRCDPISEHNRLYWYRQTLGQGPEFLTYFQNEAQLEKSRLLSDRFSAERPKGSFSTLEIQRTEQGDSAMYLCAIQTDTDTQYFGPGTRLTVL.

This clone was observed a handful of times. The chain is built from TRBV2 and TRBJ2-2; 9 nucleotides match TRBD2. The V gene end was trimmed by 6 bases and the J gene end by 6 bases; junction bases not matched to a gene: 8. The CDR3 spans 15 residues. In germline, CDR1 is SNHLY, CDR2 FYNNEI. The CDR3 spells CASSILAGLSGELFF. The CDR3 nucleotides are TGTGCCAGCAGCATACTAGCGGGTCTTTCCGGGGAGCTGTTTTTT. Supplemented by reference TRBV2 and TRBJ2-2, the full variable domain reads EPEVTQTPSHQVTQMGQEVILRCVPISNHLYFYWYRQILGQKVEFLVSFYNNEISEKSEIFDDQFSVERPDGSNFTLKIRSTKLEDSAMYFCASSILAGLSGELFFGEGSRLTVL.

DNA for the CDR3: TGTGCCAGCAACTCCCGGGGACAGGGTCACACTGAAGCTTTCTTT. Amino acids: CASNSRGQGHTEAFF. The rearrangement links TRBV11-2 to TRBJ1-1; 9 bases are shared with TRBD1. Germline values: CDR1 SGHAT, CDR2 FQNNGV. Unmatched junction bases numbered 9, after V lost 7 bases and J lost 3 bases. This CDR3 has 15 residues.

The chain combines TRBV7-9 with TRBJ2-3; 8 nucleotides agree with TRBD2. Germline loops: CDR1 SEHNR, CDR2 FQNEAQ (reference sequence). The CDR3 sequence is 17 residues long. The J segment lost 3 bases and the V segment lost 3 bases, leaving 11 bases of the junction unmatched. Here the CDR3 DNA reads TGTGCCAGCAGCTTGCCCCCGGGACTAGGCTTAACAGATACGCAGTATTTT. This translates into CASSLPPGLGLTDTQYF.

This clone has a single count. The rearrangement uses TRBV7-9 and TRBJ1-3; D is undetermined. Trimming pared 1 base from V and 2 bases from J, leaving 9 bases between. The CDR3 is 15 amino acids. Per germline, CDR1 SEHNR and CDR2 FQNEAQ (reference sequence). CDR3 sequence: CASSLGFRAGNTIYF. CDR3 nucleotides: TGTGCCAGCAGCTTAGGATTCCGGGCTGGAAACACCATATATTTT. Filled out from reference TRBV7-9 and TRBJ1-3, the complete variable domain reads DTGVSQNPRHKITKRGQNVTFRCDPISEHNRLYWYRQTLGQGPEFLTYFQNEAQLEKSRLLSDRFSAERPKGSFSTLEIQRTEQGDSAMYLCASSLGFRAGNTIYFGEGSWLTVV.

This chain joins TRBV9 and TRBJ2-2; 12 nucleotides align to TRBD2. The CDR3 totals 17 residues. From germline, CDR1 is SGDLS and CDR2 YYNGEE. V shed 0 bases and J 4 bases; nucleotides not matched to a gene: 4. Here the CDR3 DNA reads TGTGCCAGCAGCGTAGCAGCTAGCGGGAGGGCCACCGGGGAGCTGTTTTTT. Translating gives CASSVAASGRATGELFF.

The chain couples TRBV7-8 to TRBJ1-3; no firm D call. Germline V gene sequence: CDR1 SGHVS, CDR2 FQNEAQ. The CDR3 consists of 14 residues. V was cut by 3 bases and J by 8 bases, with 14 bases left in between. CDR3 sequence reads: CASSLVRLGDTIYF. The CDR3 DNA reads TGTGCCAGCAGCTTGGTCCGCCTCGGGGACACCATATATTTT. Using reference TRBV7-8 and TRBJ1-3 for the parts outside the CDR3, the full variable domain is GAGVSQSPRYKVAKRGQDVALRCDPISGHVSLFWYQQALGQGPEFLTYFQNEAQLDKSGLPSDRFFAERPEGSVSTLKIQRTQQEDSAVYLCASSLVRLGDTIYFGEGSWLTVV.

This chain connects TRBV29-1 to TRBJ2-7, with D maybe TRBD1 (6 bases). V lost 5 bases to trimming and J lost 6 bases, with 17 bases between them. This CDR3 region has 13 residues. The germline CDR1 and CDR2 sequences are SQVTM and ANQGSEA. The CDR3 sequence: CSVRVLGGSEQYF. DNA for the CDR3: TGCAGCGTTCGGGTCCTAGGGGGTTCCGAGCAGTACTTC.